This TCR beta chain was recovered during a study of blood T cell repertoires in COVID-19. Looking at the study overall: Sites in the United States, Italy and Spain provided acute and convalescent COVID-19 samples. Sources were T cells, B-cell-depleted T cells, or PBMCs; the material itself was cDNA or gDNA.

The germline gives CDR1 SGHRS, CDR2 YFSETQ. Trimming at V came to 1 base and at J to 2 bases, leaving 7 bases not matched to a gene. The CDR3 contains 16 residues. Sequenced by immunoSEQ multiplex PCR; TCRdb stores in-frame clones only, minus some. This table has around 290,000 clones, about 89% appearing once. V and J are TRBV5-1 and TRBJ2-3; 7 positions match TRBD2. The clonotype comes from a woman between 50 and 59 years old who had recovered from COVID-19. The material sequenced was peripheral blood. The CDR3 coding sequence is TGCGCCAGCAGCTTGCAAGCGGGGTACTACACAGATACGCAGTATTTT. It is translated as CASSLQAGYYTDTQYF.